Included here is one T cell receptor (beta chain) sequence, with context. This sample was included in a study of blood T cell repertoires in COVID-19. Profiling relied on immunoSEQ multiplex PCR, and the TCRdb table lists in-frame clones only, not all of them. This repertoire shows approximately 240,000 clones, over 80% found once; its top ten account for around 1.8%. The TCR comes from a young woman who had recovered from COVID-19. The specimen was PBMCs or T cells enriched from blood (not recorded which).

This CDR3 reads CASSPTQDTQYF. Written as DNA, the CDR3 is TGTGCCAGCAGCCCAACCCAGGATACGCAGTATTTT. This rearrangement joins TRBV7-2 to TRBJ2-3; no clear D. The V and J ends lost 5 bases and 6 bases respectively, with 9 bases between them. CDR3 length: 12 residues. CDR1 is SGHTA, CDR2 FQGNSA, per germline.